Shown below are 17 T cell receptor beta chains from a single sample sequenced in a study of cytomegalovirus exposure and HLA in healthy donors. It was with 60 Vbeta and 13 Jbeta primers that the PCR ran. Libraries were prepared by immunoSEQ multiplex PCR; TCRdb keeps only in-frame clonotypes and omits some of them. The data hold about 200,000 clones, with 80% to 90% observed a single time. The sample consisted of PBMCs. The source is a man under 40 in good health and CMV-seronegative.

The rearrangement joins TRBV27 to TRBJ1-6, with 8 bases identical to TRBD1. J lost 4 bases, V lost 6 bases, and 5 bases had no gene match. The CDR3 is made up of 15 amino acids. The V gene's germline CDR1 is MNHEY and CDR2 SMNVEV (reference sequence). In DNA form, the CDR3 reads TGTGCCAGCAGGAGTCGGGACAGGTATAATTCACCCCTCCACTTT. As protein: CASRSRDRYNSPLHF.

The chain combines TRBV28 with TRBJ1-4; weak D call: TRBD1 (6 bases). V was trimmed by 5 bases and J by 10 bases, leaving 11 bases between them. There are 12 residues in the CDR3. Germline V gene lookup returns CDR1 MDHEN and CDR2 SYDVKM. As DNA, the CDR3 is TGTGCCAGCAGTCCGACAGGAGTAAAACTGTTTTTT. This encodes CASSPTGVKLFF.

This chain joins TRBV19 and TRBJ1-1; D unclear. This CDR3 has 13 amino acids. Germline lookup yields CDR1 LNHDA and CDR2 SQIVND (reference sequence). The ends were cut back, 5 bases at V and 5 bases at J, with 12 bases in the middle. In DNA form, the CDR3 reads TGTGCCAGTAGTTTTAAGACTGGTACTGAAGCTTTCTTT. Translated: CASSFKTGTEAFF.

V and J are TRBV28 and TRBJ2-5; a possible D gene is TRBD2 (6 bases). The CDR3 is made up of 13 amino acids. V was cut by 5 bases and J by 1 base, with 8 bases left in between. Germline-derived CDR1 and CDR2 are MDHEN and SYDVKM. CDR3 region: CASSRGSQETQYF. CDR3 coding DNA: TGTGCCAGCAGTCGGGGGTCCCAAGAGACCCAGTACTTC.

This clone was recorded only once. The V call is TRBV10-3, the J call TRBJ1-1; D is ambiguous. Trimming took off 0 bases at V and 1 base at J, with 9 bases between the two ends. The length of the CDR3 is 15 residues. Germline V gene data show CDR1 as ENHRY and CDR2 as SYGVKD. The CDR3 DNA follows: TGTGCCATCAGTGAGTCGGCAATAACGAACACTGAAGCTTTCTTT. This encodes CAISESAITNTEAFF.

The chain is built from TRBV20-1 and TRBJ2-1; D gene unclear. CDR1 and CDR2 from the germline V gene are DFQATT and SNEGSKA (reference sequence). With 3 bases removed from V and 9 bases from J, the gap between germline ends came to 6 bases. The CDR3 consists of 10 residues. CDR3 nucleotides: TGCAGTGCTAGTAGAACTGAGCAGTTCTTC. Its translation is CSASRTEQFF.

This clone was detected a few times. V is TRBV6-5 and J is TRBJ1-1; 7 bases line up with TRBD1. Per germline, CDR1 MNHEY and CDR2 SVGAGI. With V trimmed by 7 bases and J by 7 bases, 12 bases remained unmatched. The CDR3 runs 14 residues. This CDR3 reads CASTPFQGGDEAFF. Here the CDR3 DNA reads TGTGCCAGCACCCCATTTCAGGGGGGCGATGAAGCTTTCTTT.

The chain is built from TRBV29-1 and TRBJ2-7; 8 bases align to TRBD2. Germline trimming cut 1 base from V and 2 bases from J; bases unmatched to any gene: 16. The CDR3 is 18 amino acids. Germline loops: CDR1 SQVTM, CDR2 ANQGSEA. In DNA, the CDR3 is TGCAGCGTTGAAGTTTTTGGTCGGGGGGGCGCCTTCACCTACGAGCAGTACTTC. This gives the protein CSVEVFGRGGAFTYEQYF.

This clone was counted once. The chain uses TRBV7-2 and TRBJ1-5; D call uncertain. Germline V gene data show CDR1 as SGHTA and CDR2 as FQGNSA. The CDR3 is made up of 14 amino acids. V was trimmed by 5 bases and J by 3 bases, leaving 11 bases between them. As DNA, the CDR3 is TGTGCCAGCAGCAAACGGAGGGACAATCAGCCCCAGCATTTT. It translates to CASSKRRDNQPQHF.

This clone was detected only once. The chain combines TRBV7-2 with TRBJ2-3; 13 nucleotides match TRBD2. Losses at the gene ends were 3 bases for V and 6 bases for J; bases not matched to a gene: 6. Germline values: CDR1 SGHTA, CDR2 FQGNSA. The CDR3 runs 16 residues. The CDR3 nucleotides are TGTGCCAGCAGCTTGACTAGCGGGGGGATCCTGGATACGCAGTATTTT. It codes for CASSLTSGGILDTQYF. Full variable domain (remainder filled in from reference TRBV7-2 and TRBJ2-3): GAGVSQSPSNKVTEKGKDVELRCDPISGHTALYWYRQSLGQGLEFLIYFQGNSAPDKSGLPSDRFSAERTGGSVSTLTIQRTQQEDSAVYLCASSLTSGGILDTQYFGPGTRLTVL.

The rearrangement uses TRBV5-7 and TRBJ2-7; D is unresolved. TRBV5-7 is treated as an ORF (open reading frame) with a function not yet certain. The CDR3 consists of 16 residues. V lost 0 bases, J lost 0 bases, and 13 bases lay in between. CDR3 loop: CASSLDAQLSSYEQYF. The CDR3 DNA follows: TGTGCCAGCAGCTTGGATGCCCAGTTGTCCTCCTACGAGCAGTACTTC.

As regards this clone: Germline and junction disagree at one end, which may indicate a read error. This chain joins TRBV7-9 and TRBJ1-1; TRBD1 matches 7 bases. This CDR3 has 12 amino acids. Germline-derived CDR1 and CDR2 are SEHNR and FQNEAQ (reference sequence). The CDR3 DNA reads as TGTTCCAGCAGCTTGACAGGGTACGGAGCTTTCTTT. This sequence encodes CSSSLTGYGAFF.

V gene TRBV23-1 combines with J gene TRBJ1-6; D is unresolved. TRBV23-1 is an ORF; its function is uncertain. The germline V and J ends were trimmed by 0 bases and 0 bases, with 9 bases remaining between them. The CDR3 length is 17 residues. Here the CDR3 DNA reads TGCGCCAGCAGTCAATCGTACAGAAGCTCCTATAATTCACCCCTCCACTTT. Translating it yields CASSQSYRSSYNSPLHF.

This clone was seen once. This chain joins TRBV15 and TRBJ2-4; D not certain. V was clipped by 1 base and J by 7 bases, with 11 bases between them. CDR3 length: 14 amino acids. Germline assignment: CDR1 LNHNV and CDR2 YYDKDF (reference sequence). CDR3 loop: CATSRGGEVNIQYF. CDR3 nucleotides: TGTGCCACCAGCAGAGGCGGCGAGGTTAACATTCAGTACTTC.

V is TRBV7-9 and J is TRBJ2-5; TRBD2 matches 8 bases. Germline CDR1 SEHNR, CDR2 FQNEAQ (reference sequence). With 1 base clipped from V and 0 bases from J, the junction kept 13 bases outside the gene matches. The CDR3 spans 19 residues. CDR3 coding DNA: TGTGCCAGCAGCTTAGTGAGCGGGGGTTCCCATACGTACCAAGAGACCCAGTACTTC. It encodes CASSLVSGGSHTYQETQYF.

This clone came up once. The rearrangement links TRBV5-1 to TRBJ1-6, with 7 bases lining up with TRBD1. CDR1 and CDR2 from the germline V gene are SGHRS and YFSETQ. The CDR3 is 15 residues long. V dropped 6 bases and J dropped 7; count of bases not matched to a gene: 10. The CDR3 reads CASTHPGQENSPLHF. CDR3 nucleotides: TGCGCCAGCACCCACCCCGGACAGGAAAATTCACCCCTCCACTTT.

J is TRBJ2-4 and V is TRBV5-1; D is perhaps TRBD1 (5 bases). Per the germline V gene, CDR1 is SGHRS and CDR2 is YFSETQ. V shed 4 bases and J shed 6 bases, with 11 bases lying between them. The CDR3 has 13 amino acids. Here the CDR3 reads CASSAGRVNIQYF. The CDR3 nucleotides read TGCGCCAGCAGCGCCGGCAGGGTAAACATTCAGTACTTC.